Below, 29 T cell receptor beta chains from the same sample are listed, as sequenced in a study of blood T cell repertoires in COVID-19. Generated by immunoSEQ multiplex PCR, the TCRdb table keeps only in-frame clones and is missing some. The sample yields 60,000 to 70,000 clones, more than 70% seen once. What was sequenced was PBMCs or T cells enriched from blood (not recorded which). The receptors derive from a woman in her thirties or forties who had recovered from COVID-19.

This rearrangement joins TRBV18 to TRBJ1-1, with TRBD1 identical over 7 bases. The CDR3 is 15 amino acids. V trimming: 3 bases; J trimming: 4 bases; junction bases outside the gene matches: 8. Germline V gene lookup returns CDR1 KGHSH and CDR2 LQKENI. The CDR3 spells CASSPGTALSTEAFF. The DNA of the CDR3 is TGTGCCAGCTCACCGGGGACAGCCCTGAGCACTGAAGCTTTCTTT.

The V call is TRBV24-1, the J call TRBJ1-2; weak D call: TRBD1 (6 bases). This CDR3 is 16 amino acids long. With 3 bases removed from V and 2 bases from J, the gap between germline ends came to 15 bases. The germline CDR1 and CDR2 sequences are KGHDR and SFDVKD. DNA of the CDR3: TGTGCCACCAGTGATGAGGATTCACAGGGAAACTATGGCTACACCTTC. The encoded protein is CATSDEDSQGNYGYTF.

The rearrangement joins TRBV20-1 to TRBJ2-7; D uncertain. Germline V CDR1 and CDR2: DFQATT, SNEGSKA (reference sequence). The CDR3 is 11 amino acids. The V end lost 3 bases, the J end lost 5 bases, and 8 bases lay between the germline ends. CDR3 DNA: TGCAGTGCTAGTCGAGTAGACGAGCAGTACTTC. This sequence encodes CSASRVDEQYF.

This chain joins TRBV13 and TRBJ2-5; 7 bases match TRBD2. The ends lost 3 bases at V and 6 bases at J; junction bases unmatched: 13. CDR1 is PRHDT, CDR2 FYEKMQ, per germline (reference sequence). The CDR3 sequence is 16 residues long. The CDR3 DNA is TGTGCCAGCAGCTTCCAAGCGGGGAGACACCGTCAGACCCAGTACTTC. Its protein product is CASSFQAGRHRQTQYF.

This clone appeared a few times. The J gene is TRBJ1-3, the V gene TRBV9; the D gene is possibly TRBD1 (6 bases). The CDR3 has 17 amino acids. The germline gives CDR1 SGDLS, CDR2 YYNGEE. The V and J ends lost 3 bases and 0 bases respectively, with 16 bases between them. CDR3 coding DNA: TGTGCCAGCAGCGCGGGGAGCGGGGGCTTCTCTGGAAACACCATATATTTT. This sequence encodes CASSAGSGGFSGNTIYF.

The V call is TRBV5-1, the J call TRBJ2-2; D call uncertain. Germline assignment: CDR1 SGHRS and CDR2 YFSETQ. The CDR3 loop spans 13 amino acids. V gave up 0 bases and J gave up 5 bases, with 5 bases separating them. CDR3 in amino acids: CASSLVPTGELFF. Written as DNA, the CDR3 is TGCGCCAGCAGCTTGGTTCCGACCGGGGAGCTGTTTTTT.

The sample holds one count of this clone. The chain joins TRBV5-7 to TRBJ2-7; a possible D gene is TRBD1 (5 bases). TRBV5-7 is reported as an ORF; its role is uncertain. V was trimmed by 3 bases and J by 2 bases, leaving 18 bases between them. The CDR3 is made up of 16 amino acids. The CDR3 DNA reads TGTGCCAGCAGCTCGACACAGGAAGACCAAACCTACGAGCAGTACTTC. Its translation: CASSSTQEDQTYEQYF.

The chain employs TRBV6-5 and TRBJ2-5; TRBD2 aligns across 7 bases. This CDR3 is 12 amino acids long. Germline loops: CDR1 MNHEY, CDR2 SVGAGI. With 8 bases clipped from V and 7 bases from J, the junction kept 7 bases outside the gene matches. The CDR3 sequence is CASVASGGTQYF. CDR3 sequence (DNA): TGTGCCAGCGTGGCTAGCGGTGGGACCCAGTACTTC.

This clone was recorded only once. V is TRBV12-3 or TRBV12-4 and J is TRBJ1-4, with 9 positions matching TRBD1. J lost 6 bases, V lost 5 bases, and 1 base had no gene match. The CDR3 covers 13 residues. This chain's CDR3 is CASSRTGDEKLFF. CDR3 coding DNA: TGTGCCAGCAGTAGGACAGGGGATGAAAAACTGTTTTTT.

V usage is TRBV9 and J usage is TRBJ2-3, with a possible D match to TRBD2 (7 bases). CDR1 is SGDLS, CDR2 YYNGEE, per germline. The CDR3 is made up of 16 amino acids. V was shortened by 0 bases and J by 2 bases, with 13 bases between the two germline ends. CDR3 bases: TGTGCCAGCAGCGTAGAAGGGGGGGCCCCCACAGATACGCAGTATTTT. Protein: CASSVEGGAPTDTQYF.

The chain is built from TRBV27 and TRBJ1-1, with 8 bases matching TRBD1. CDR1 and CDR2 (germline): MNHEY, SMNVEV (reference sequence). J lost 0 bases, V lost 2 bases, and 2 bases had no gene match. The CDR3 contains 15 residues. The CDR3 is CASSLGQGLNTEAFF. Here the CDR3 DNA reads TGTGCCAGCAGTTTAGGACAGGGTTTGAACACTGAAGCTTTCTTT.

The V gene is TRBV7-2, the J gene TRBJ2-7, with 12 bases fitting TRBD2. Germline V gene data show CDR1 as SGHTA and CDR2 as FQGNSA. The ends lost 5 bases at V and 4 bases at J; junction bases unmatched: 9. The CDR3 length is 16 residues. The CDR3 region is CASSQWASGGAYEQYF. CDR3 nucleotide sequence: TGTGCCAGCAGCCAGTGGGCTAGCGGGGGGGCTTACGAGCAGTACTTC.

V and J are TRBV10-3 and TRBJ2-1, with 7 bases matching TRBD1. Germline values: CDR1 ENHRY, CDR2 SYGVKD. Losses at the gene ends were 10 bases for V and 0 bases for J; bases not matched to a gene: 6. The CDR3 is 14 residues long. CDR3 protein: CATSQGSSYNEQFF. The DNA of the CDR3 is TGTGCCACATCACAGGGGTCCTCCTACAATGAGCAGTTCTTC.

This clone was found once. The V call is TRBV19, the J call TRBJ1-2; 9 bases are a match to TRBD1. This CDR3 contains 16 residues. Germline lookup yields CDR1 LNHDA and CDR2 SQIVND (reference sequence). With 5 bases clipped from V and 8 bases from J, the junction kept 15 bases outside the gene matches. The CDR3, as DNA: TGTGCCAGTAGTTTACCCGCGGGACAGGGTATGGGAGGCTACACCTTC. This translates into CASSLPAGQGMGGYTF.

The J gene is TRBJ1-4, the V gene TRBV19; D is uncertain. Deletions cut 4 bases from V and 0 bases from J, with 9 bases between. The CDR3 totals 15 residues. Germline V gene data show CDR1 as LNHDA and CDR2 as SQIVND (reference sequence). The CDR3 DNA sequence: TGTGCCAGTAGTAACGGGTGGGCAACTAATGAAAAACTGTTTTTT. As protein: CASSNGWATNEKLFF.

V and J are TRBV11-3 and TRBJ2-7; D is ambiguous. The germline V and J ends were trimmed by 3 bases and 4 bases, with 10 bases remaining between them. This CDR3 is built from 13 residues. Per germline, CDR1 SGHNT and CDR2 YENEEA. CDR3 residues: CASSFRAVYEQYF. As DNA, the CDR3 is TGTGCCAGCAGCTTTAGAGCCGTGTACGAGCAGTACTTC.

The chain has TRBV28 and TRBJ1-2; tentative D call: TRBD1 (5 bases). V was trimmed by 7 bases and J by 4 bases, leaving 16 bases between them. This CDR3 region has 14 residues. Germline assignment: CDR1 MDHEN and CDR2 SYDVKM. This CDR3 reads CASTVFRGVYGYTF. CDR3 coding DNA: TGTGCCAGCACCGTTTTTCGGGGGGTCTATGGCTACACCTTC.

This clone has just one count. The V call is TRBV2, the J call TRBJ2-5; 9 bases line up with TRBD2. This CDR3 is 15 amino acids long. V gave up 7 bases and J gave up 3 bases; unmatched junction bases: 9. Germline V lookup: CDR1 SNHLY, CDR2 FYNNEI. CDR3 in amino acids: CASTAAGGEEETQYF. The CDR3 DNA is TGTGCCAGCACGGCGGCGGGGGGGGAAGAAGAGACCCAGTACTTC.

CDR3 residues: CASSVVAGSPASELFF. The CDR3 nucleotides are TGTGCCAGCAGCGTAGTAGCGGGCTCCCCTGCGTCAGAGCTGTTTTTT. The chain combines TRBV9 with TRBJ2-2, with 7 bases that match TRBD2. The germline gives CDR1 SGDLS, CDR2 YYNGEE. J was trimmed by 11 bases and V by 0 bases; bases with no gene match: 13. The CDR3 totals 16 residues.

The chain uses TRBV20-1 and TRBJ1-5; tentatively, D is TRBD1 (6 bases). Trimming took 3 bases from V and 2 from J, leaving 32 bases between them. The CDR3 runs to 21 residues. The germline V gene has CDR1 DFQATT and CDR2 SNEGSKA (reference sequence). The CDR3 region is CSASSGLHRAGRGGGNQPQHF. The DNA of the CDR3 is TGCAGTGCTAGTAGCGGCCTTCACAGGGCCGGTCGAGGGGGAGGCAATCAGCCCCAGCATTTT.

This clone was seen a single time. In nucleotides, the CDR3 is TGTGCTAGTGGTTTGGGCGGACAGGGCGAAGCTTTCTTT. This codes for CASGLGGQGEAFF. V gene TRBV12-5 combines with J gene TRBJ1-1, with 8 bases that match TRBD1. J lost 8 bases, V lost 1 base, and 3 bases had no gene match. Germline CDR1 reads LGHNT; CDR2 reads FRNRAP. This CDR3 is 13 amino acids long.

This rearrangement joins TRBV5-1 to TRBJ1-5; perhaps TRBD1 as D (5 bases). This CDR3 region has 15 residues. The ends were cut back, 0 bases at V and 6 bases at J, with 13 bases in the middle. CDR1 and CDR2 (germline): SGHRS, YFSETQ. Here the CDR3 DNA reads TGCGCCAGCAGCTTGGAAGGGGCGATAGGTCAGCCCCAGCATTTT. Protein sequence: CASSLEGAIGQPQHF. Based on the CDR3 plus reference TRBV5-1 and TRBJ1-5, the full variable domain is KAGVTQTPRYLIKTRGQQVTLSCSPISGHRSVSWYQQTPGQGLQFLFEYFSETQRNKGNFPGRFSGRQFSNSRSEMNVSTLELGDSALYLCASSLEGAIGQPQHFGDGTRLSIL.

This clone was picked up one time. The chain has TRBV12-3 or TRBV12-4 and TRBJ1-2, with D possibly matching TRBD1 (5 bases). CDR3 length equals 13 residues. V was cut by 0 bases and J by 8 bases, with 10 bases left in between. As DNA, the CDR3 is TGTGCCAGCAGTTTAGCCCCAGGGCCCGGCTACACCTTC. The encoded protein is CASSLAPGPGYTF.

V and J are TRBV6-1 and TRBJ1-2, with a tentative D call TRBD1 (5 bases). CDR3 size: 12 residues. V was trimmed by 3 bases and J by 7 bases, leaving 9 bases between them. Germline-derived CDR1 and CDR2 are MNHNS and SASEGT. The CDR3 DNA reads as TGTGCCAGCAGTGACAGGGTGGCTGGCTACACCTTC. Translated: CASSDRVAGYTF.

The J gene is TRBJ1-4, the V gene TRBV5-6; D gene uncertain. Per the germline V gene, CDR1 is SGHDT and CDR2 is YYEEEE. This CDR3 contains 14 residues. Trimming took 4 bases from V and 5 from J, leaving 12 bases between them. CDR3 loop: CASSLEVANEKLFF. The CDR3 DNA sequence: TGTGCCAGCAGCCTAGAGGTGGCCAATGAAAAACTGTTTTTT.

CDR3 sequence (DNA): TGTGCCAGCAGCTTACTAGCGGGGCCCGGGACCCAGTACTTC. Translating it yields CASSLLAGPGTQYF. V and J are TRBV7-6 and TRBJ2-5, with 9 positions matching TRBD2. Germline CDR1 is SGHVS and CDR2 is FNYEAQ. This CDR3 contains 14 residues. Losses at the gene ends were 2 bases for V and 7 bases for J; bases not matched to a gene: 5. Combining the CDR3 with reference TRBV7-6 and TRBJ2-5 gives the whole variable domain GAGVSQSPRYKVTKRGQDVALRCDPISGHVSLYWYRQALGQGPEFLTYFNYEAQQDKSGLPNDRFSAERPEGSISTLTIQRTEQRDSAMYRCASSLLAGPGTQYFGPGTRLLVL.

The rearrangement links TRBV29-1 to TRBJ1-1, with D perhaps TRBD1 (5 bases). The V gene lost 5 bases and the J gene lost 8 bases, with 18 bases spanning the gap. The length of the CDR3 is 13 residues. CDR1 and CDR2 (germline): SQVTM, ANQGSEA. The CDR3 loop is CSVLGRSISEAFF. CDR3 DNA sequence: TGCAGCGTTTTGGGGCGATCGATTTCAGAAGCTTTCTTT.

The rearrangement joins TRBV27 to TRBJ1-6; D gene uncertain. The CDR3 runs 14 residues. Trimming took 4 bases from V and 2 from J, leaving 6 bases between them. Germline-derived CDR1 and CDR2 are MNHEY and SMNVEV (reference sequence). The CDR3 region has the DNA TGTGCCAGCAGTTCCGGGACCTATAATTCACCCCTCCACTTT. Its translation is CASSSGTYNSPLHF.

The rearrangement links TRBV10-2 to TRBJ2-3; tentative D call: TRBD2 (6 bases). This CDR3 has 15 residues. V was clipped by 8 bases and J by 5 bases, with 20 bases between them. The V gene's germline CDR1 is WSHSY and CDR2 SAAADI. The CDR3 coding sequence is TGCGCCAGCCAAGGGGAGGCGGTACACAGAGATACGCAGTATTTT. The encoded protein is CASQGEAVHRDTQYF.